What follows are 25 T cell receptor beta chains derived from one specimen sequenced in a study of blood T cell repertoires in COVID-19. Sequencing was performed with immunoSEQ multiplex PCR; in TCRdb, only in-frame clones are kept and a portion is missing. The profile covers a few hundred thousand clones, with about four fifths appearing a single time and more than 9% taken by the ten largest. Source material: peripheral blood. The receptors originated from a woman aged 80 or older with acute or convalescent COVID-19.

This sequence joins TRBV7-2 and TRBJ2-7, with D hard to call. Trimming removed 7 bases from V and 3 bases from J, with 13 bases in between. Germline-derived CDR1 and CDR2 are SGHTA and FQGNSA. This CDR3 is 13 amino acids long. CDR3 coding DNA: TGTGCCAGCAAACCAACCCCCAGCTACGAGCAGTACTTC. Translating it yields CASKPTPSYEQYF.

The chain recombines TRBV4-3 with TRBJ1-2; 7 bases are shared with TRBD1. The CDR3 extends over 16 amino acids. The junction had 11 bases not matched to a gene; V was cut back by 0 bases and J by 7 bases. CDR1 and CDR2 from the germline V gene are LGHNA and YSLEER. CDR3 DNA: TGCGCCAGCAGCCAAGACCTTTCACGGGAGGGGGCTGGCTACACCTTC. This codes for CASSQDLSREGAGYTF.

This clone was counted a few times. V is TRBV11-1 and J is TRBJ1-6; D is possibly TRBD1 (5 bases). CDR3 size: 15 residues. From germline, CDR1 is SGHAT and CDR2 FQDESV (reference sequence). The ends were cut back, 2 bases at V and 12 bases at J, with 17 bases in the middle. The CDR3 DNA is TGTGCCAGCAGCTTATTGAGAACAGGTTCTAGACCCCTCCACTTT. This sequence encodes CASSLLRTGSRPLHF.

CDR3 DNA sequence: TGTGCCAGCAGCTTAGCGCCACAGGGTTATGGCTACACCTTC. It encodes CASSLAPQGYGYTF. The chain uses TRBV7-2 and TRBJ1-2, with TRBD1 as a possible D gene (6 bases). Germline assignment: CDR1 SGHTA and CDR2 FQGNSA. V was pared by 0 bases and J by 5 bases, with 10 bases between. This CDR3 contains 14 residues.

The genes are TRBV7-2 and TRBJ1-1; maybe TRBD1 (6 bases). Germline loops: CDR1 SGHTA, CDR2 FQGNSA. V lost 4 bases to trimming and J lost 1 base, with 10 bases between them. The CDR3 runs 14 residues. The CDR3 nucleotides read TGTGCCAGCAGCTCCCAGACAGGGAACACTGAAGCTTTCTTT. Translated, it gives CASSSQTGNTEAFF.

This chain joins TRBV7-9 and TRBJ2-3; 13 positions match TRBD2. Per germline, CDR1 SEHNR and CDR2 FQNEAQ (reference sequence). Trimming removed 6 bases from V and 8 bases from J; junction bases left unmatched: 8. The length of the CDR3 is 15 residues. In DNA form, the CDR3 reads TGTGCCAGCAGTATGGGACTAGCGGGACTCGGTACGCAGTATTTT. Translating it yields CASSMGLAGLGTQYF.

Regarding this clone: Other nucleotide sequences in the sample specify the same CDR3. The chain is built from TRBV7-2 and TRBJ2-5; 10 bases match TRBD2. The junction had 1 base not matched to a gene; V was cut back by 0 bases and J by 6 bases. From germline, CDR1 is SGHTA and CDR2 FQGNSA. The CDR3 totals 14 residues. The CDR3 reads CASSLASGGQTQYF. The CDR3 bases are TGTGCCAGCAGCTTAGCTAGCGGGGGGCAGACCCAGTACTTC.

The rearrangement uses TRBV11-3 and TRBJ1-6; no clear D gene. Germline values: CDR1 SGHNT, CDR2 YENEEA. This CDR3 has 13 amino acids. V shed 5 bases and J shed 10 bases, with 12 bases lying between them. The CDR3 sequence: CASSVVRESPLHF. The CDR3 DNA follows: TGTGCCAGCAGCGTCGTACGTGAGTCACCCCTCCACTTT.

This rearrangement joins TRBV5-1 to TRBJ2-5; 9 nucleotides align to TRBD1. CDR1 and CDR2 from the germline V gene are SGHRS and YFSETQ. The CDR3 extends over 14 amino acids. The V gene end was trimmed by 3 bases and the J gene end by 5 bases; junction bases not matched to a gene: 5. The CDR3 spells CASSYTGGAETQYF. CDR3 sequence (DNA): TGCGCCAGCAGCTATACAGGGGGCGCGGAGACCCAGTACTTC. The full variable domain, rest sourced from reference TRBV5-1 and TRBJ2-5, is KAGVTQTPRYLIKTRGQQVTLSCSPISGHRSVSWYQQTPGQGLQFLFEYFSETQRNKGNFPGRFSGRQFSNSRSEMNVSTLELGDSALYLCASSYTGGAETQYFGPGTRLLVL.

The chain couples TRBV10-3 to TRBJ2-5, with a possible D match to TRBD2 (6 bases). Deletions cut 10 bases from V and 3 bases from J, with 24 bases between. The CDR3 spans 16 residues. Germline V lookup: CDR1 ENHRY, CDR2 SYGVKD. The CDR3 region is CATAPWRDPVEETQYF. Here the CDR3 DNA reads TGTGCCACCGCCCCTTGGAGGGATCCGGTGGAAGAGACCCAGTACTTC.

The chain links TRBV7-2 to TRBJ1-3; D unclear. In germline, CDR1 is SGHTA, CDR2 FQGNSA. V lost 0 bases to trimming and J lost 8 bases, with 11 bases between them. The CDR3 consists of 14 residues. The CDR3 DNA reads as TGTGCCAGCAGCTTAGCGCAAGGGAGTGACACCATATATTTT. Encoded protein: CASSLAQGSDTIYF.

The CDR3 sequence is CASSLTGVPYGYTF. CDR3 coding DNA: TGTGCCAGCAGCCTGACAGGGGTCCCATATGGCTACACCTTC. This chain links TRBV5-4 with TRBJ1-2; the match to TRBD1 covers 8 bases. This CDR3 is 14 amino acids long. Per the germline V gene, CDR1 is SGHNT and CDR2 is YYREEE (reference sequence). J was trimmed by 5 bases and V by 4 bases; bases with no gene match: 7.

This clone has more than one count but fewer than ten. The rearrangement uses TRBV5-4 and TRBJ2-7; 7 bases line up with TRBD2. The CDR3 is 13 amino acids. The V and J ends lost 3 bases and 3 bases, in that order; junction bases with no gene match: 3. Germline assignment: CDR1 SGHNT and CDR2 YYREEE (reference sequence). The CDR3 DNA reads TGTGCCAGCAGCTGGGGGGGGGACTACGAGCAGTACTTC. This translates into CASSWGGDYEQYF.

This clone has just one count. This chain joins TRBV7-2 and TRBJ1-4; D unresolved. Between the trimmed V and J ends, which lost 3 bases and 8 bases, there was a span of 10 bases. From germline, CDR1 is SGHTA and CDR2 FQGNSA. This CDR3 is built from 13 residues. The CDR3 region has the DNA TGTGCCAGCAGCTTCGCACCGGGGGAAAAACTGTTTTTT. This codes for CASSFAPGEKLFF.

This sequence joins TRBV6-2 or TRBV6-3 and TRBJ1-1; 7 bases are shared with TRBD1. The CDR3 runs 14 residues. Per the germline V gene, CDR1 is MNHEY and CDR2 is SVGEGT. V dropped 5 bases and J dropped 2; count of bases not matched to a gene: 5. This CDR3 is CASSRDRVNTEAFF. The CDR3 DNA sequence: TGTGCCAGCAGTAGGGACAGAGTTAACACTGAAGCTTTCTTT.

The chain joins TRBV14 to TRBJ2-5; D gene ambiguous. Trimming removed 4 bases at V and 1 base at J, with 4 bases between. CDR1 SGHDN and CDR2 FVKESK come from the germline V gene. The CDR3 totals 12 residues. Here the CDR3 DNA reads TGTGCCAGCAGCCTTCTCCAAGAGACCCAGTACTTC. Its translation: CASSLLQETQYF.

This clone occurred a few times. DNA of the CDR3: TGTGCCAGCAGGGACGGGGATAATTCACCCCTCCACTTT. Translating it yields CASRDGDNSPLHF. The chain has TRBV21-1 and TRBJ1-6. TRBV21-1 is labeled a pseudogene. The CDR3 extends over 13 amino acids.

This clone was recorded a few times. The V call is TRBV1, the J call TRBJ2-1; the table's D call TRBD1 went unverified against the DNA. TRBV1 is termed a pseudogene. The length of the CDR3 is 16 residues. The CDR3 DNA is TGCACCAGCGGGGGCGACGTGAGCCTCTCCTACAATGAGCAGTTCTTC. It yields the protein CTSGGDVSLSYNEQFF.

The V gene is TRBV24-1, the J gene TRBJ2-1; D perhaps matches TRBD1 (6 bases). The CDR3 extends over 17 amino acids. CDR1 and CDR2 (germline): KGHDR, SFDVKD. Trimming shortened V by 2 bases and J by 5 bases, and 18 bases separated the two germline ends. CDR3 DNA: TGTGCCACCAGTGATTCGTGGACAGTAAGGGTGGACAATGAGCAGTTCTTC. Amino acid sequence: CATSDSWTVRVDNEQFF.

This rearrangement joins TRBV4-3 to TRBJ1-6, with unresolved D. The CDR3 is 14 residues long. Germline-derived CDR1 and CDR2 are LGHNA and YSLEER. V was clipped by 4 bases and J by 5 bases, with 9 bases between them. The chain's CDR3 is CASSLSGNNSPLHF. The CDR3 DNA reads TGCGCCAGCAGCCTTTCAGGAAATAATTCACCCCTCCACTTT.

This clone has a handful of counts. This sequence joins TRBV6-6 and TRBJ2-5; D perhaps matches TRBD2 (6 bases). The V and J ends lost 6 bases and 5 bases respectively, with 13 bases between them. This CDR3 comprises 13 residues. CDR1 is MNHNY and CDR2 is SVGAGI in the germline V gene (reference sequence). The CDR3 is CASSAAGRETQYF. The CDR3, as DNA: TGTGCCAGCAGCGCCGCGGGACGCGAGACCCAGTACTTC.

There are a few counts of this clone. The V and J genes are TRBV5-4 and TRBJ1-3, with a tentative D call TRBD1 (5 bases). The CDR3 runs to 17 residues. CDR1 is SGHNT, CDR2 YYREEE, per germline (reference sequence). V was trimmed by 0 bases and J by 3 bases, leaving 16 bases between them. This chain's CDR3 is CASSLAGPQGVGNTIYF. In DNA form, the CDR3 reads TGTGCCAGCAGCTTGGCCGGACCTCAGGGTGTTGGAAACACCATATATTTT.

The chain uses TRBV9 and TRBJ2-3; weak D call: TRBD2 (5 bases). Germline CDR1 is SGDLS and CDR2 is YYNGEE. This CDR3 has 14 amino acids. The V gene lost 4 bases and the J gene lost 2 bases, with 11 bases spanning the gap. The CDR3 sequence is CASSPRRSTDTQYF. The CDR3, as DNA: TGTGCCAGCAGCCCCCGGAGGTCCACAGATACGCAGTATTTT.

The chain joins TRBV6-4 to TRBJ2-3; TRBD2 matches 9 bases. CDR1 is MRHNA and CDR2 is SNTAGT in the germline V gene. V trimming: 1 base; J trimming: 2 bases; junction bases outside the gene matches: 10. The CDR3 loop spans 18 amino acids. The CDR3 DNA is TGTGCCAGCAGTGACTTAGGAGCTAGCGGGAAATACACAGATACGCAGTATTTT. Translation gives CASSDLGASGKYTDTQYF.

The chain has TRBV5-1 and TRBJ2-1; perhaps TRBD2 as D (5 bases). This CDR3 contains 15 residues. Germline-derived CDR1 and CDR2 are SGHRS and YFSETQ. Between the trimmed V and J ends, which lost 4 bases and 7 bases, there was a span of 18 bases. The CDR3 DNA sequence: TGCGCCAGCAGCCCGGACTCCCCCAACCAAAATGAGCAGTTCTTC. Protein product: CASSPDSPNQNEQFF.